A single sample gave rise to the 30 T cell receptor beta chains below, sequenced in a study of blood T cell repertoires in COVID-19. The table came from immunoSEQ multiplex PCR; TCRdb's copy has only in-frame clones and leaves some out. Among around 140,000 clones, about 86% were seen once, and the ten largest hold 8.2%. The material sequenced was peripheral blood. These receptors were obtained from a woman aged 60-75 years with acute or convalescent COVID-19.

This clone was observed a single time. The CDR3 DNA is TGTGCCAGCAGCTTGGCTCCGAGCGGGGAGATCTCCTACGAGCAGTACTTC. This sequence encodes CASSLAPSGEISYEQYF. The rearrangement links TRBV5-6 to TRBJ2-7; TRBD2 aligns across 7 bases. Germline V gene lookup returns CDR1 SGHDT and CDR2 YYEEEE. Germline trimming cut 0 bases from V and 0 bases from J; bases unmatched to any gene: 9. The CDR3 spans 17 residues. Together with reference TRBV5-6 and TRBJ2-7, the CDR3 gives the full variable domain: DAGVTQSPTHLIKTRGQQVTLRCSPKSGHDTVSWYQQALGQGPQFIFQYYEEEERQRGNFPDRFSGHQFPNYSSELNVNALLLGDSALYLCASSLAPSGEISYEQYFGPGTRLTVT.

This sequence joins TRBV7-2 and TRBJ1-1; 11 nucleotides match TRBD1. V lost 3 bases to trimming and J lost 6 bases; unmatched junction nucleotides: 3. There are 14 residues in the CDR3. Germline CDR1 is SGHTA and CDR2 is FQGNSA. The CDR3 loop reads CASSLGGQGAEAFF. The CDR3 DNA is TGTGCCAGCAGCTTGGGGGGACAGGGGGCTGAAGCTTTCTTT.

The CDR3 is CASSSRLAGAYEQYF. CDR3 DNA sequence: TGTGCCAGCAGCTCTCGACTAGCGGGGGCCTACGAGCAGTACTTC. V is TRBV5-4 and J is TRBJ2-7, with 12 nucleotides matching TRBD2. The trim removed 3 bases at V and 2 bases at J, leaving 3 bases unmatched. Per the germline V gene, CDR1 is SGHNT and CDR2 is YYREEE (reference sequence). This CDR3 has 15 residues.

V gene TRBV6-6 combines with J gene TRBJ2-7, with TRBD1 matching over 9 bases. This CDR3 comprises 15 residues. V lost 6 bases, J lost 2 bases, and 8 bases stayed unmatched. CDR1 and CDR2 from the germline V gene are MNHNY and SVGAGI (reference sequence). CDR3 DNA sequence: TGTGCCAGCAGCCCCGGACAGGGGAAAACCTACGAGCAGTACTTC. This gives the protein CASSPGQGKTYEQYF.

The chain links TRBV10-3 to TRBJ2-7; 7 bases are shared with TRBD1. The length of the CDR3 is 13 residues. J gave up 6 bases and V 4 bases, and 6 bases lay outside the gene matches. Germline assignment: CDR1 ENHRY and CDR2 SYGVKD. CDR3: CAISADRAGEQYF. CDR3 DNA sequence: TGTGCCATCAGTGCAGACAGGGCTGGCGAGCAGTACTTC.

CDR3 residues: CASSVAFTSGRNEQFF. DNA of the CDR3: TGTGCCAGCAGCGTAGCGTTTACTAGCGGCAGGAATGAGCAGTTCTTC. V and J are TRBV9 and TRBJ2-1; 8 bases are shared with TRBD2. CDR1 and CDR2 from the germline V gene are SGDLS and YYNGEE. V was pared by 0 bases and J by 7 bases, with 9 bases of the junction left unmatched. The CDR3 loop spans 16 amino acids.

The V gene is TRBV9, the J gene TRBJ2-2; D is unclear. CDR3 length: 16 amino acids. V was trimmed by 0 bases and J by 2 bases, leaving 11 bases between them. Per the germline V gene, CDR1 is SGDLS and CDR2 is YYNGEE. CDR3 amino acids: CASSVAASVNTGELFF. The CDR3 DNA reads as TGTGCCAGCAGCGTAGCGGCGAGCGTTAACACCGGGGAGCTGTTTTTT.

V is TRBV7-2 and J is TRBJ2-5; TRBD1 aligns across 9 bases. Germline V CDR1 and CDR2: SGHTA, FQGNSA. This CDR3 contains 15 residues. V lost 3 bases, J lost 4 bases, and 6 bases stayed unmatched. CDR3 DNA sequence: TGTGCCAGCAGCTTCTCCCGGGACAGGGCAGAGACCCAGTACTTC. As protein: CASSFSRDRAETQYF.

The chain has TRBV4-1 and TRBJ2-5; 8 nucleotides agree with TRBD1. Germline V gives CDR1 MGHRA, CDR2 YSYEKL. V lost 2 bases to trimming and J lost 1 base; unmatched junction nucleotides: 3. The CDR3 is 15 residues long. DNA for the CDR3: TGCGCCAGCAGCCAACATGGGACAGGCCAAGAGACCCAGTACTTC. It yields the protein CASSQHGTGQETQYF.

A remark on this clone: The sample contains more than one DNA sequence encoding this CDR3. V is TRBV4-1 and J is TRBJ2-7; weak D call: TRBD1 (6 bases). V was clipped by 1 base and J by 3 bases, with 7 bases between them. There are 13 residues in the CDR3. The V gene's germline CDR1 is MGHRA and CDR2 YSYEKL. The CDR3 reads CASSQVRGYEQYF. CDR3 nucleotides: TGCGCCAGCAGCCAAGTCAGGGGCTACGAGCAGTACTTC.

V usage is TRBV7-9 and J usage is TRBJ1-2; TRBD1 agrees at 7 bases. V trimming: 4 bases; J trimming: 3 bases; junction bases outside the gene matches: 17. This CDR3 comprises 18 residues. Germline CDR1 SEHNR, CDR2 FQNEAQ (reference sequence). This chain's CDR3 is CASSSLIPGGHVHYGYTF. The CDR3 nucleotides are TGTGCCAGCAGCTCATTAATCCCAGGGGGACACGTACACTATGGCTACACCTTC.

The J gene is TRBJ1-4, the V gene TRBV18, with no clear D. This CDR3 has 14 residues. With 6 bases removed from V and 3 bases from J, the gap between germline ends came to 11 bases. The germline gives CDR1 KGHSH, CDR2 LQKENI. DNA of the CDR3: TGTGCCAGCTCCCTATCCCACCCTAATGAAAAACTGTTTTTT. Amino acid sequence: CASSLSHPNEKLFF. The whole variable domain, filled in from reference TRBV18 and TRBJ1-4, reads NAGVMQNPRHLVRRRGQEARLRCSPMKGHSHVYWYRQLPEEGLKFMVYLQKENIIDESGMPKERFSAEFPKEGPSILRIQQVVRGDSAAYFCASSLSHPNEKLFFGSGTQLSVL.

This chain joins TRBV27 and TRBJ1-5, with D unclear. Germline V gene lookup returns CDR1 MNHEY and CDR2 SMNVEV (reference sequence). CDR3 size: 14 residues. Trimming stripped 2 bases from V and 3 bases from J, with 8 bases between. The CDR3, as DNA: TGTGCCAGCAGTTTAAGAGGTAACAATCAGCCCCAGCATTTT. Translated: CASSLRGNNQPQHF.

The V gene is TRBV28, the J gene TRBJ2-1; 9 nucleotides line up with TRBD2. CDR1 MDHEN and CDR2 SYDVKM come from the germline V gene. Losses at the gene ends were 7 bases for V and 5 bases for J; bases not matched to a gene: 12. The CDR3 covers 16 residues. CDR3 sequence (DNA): TGTGCCAGCACCGCGGCGGGGGGGCCCCAACACAATGAGCAGTTCTTC. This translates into CASTAAGGPQHNEQFF.

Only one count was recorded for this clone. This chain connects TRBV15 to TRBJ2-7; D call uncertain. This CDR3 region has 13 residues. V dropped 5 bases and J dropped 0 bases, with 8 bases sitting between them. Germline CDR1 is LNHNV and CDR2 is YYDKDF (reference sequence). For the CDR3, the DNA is TGTGCCACCAGCTTTGGCCTCTCCTACGAGCAGTACTTC. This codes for CATSFGLSYEQYF. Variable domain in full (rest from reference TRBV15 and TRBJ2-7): DAMVIQNPRYQVTQFGKPVTLSCSQTLNHNVMYWYQQKSSQAPKLLFHYYDKDFNNEADTPDNFQSRRPNTSFCFLDIRSPGLGDTAMYLCATSFGLSYEQYFGPGTRLTVT.

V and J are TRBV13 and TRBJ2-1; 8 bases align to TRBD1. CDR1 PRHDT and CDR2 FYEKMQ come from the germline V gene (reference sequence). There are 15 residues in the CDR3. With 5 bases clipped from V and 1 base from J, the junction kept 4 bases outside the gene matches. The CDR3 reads CASSPNRGSYNEQFF. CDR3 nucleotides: TGTGCCAGCAGCCCCAACAGGGGGTCCTACAATGAGCAGTTCTTC.

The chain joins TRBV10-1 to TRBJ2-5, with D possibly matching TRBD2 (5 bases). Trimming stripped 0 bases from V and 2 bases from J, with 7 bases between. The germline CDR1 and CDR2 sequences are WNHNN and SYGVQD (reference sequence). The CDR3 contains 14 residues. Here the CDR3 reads CASSESSAQETQYF. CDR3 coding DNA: TGCGCCAGCAGTGAGTCTAGCGCACAAGAGACCCAGTACTTC.

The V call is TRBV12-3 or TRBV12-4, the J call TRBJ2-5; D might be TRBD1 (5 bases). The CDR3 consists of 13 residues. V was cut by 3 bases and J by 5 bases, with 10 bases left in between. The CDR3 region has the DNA TGTGCCAGCAGTTTCTCCCCAGGGGAGACCCAGTACTTC. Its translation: CASSFSPGETQYF.

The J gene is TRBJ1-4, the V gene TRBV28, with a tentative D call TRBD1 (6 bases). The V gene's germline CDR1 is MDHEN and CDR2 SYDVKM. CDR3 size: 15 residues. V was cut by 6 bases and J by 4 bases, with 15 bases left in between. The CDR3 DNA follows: TGTGCCAGCAGCCCATGGGGGCGCGATAATGAAAAACTGTTTTTT. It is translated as CASSPWGRDNEKLFF. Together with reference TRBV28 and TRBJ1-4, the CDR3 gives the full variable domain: DVKVTQSSRYLVKRTGEKVFLECVQDMDHENMFWYRQDPGLGLRLIYFSYDVKMKEKGDIPEGYSVSREKKERFSLILESASTNQTSMYLCASSPWGRDNEKLFFGSGTQLSVL.

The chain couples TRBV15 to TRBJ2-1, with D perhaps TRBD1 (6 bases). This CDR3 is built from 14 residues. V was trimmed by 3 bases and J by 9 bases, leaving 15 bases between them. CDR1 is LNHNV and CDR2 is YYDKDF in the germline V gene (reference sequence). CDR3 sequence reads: CATSRGKQGIEQFF. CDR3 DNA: TGTGCCACCAGCAGGGGTAAGCAGGGGATTGAGCAGTTCTTC.

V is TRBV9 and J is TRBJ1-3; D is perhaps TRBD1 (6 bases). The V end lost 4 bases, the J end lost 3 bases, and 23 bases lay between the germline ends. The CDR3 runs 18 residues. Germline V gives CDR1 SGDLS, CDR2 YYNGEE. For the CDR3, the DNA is TGTGCCAGCAGCTGGGCCTCTTTCGGACAGTATGGTGGAAACACCATATATTTT. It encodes CASSWASFGQYGGNTIYF. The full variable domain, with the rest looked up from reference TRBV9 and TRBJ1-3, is DSGVTQTPKHLITATGQRVTLRCSPRSGDLSVYWYQQSLDQGLQFLIQYYNGEERAKGNILERFSAQQFPDLHSELNLSSLELGDSALYFCASSWASFGQYGGNTIYFGEGSWLTVV.

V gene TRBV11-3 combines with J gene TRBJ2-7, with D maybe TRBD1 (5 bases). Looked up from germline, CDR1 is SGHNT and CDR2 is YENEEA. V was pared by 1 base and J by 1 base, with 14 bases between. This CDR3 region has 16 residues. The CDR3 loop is CASSLAGQRMSYEQYF. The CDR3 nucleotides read TGTGCCAGCAGCTTAGCTGGACAACGGATGTCCTACGAGCAGTACTTC. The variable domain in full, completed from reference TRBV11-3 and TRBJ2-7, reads EAGVVQSPRYKIIEKKQPVAFWCNPISGHNTLYWYLQNLGQGPELLIRYENEEAVDDSQLPKDRFSAERLKGVDSTLKIQPAELGDSAVYLCASSLAGQRMSYEQYFGPGTRLTVT.

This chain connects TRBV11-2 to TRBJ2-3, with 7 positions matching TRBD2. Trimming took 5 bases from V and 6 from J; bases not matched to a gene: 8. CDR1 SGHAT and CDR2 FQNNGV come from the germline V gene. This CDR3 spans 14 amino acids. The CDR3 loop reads CASSPRREGDTQYF. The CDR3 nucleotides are TGTGCCAGCAGCCCCCGGAGGGAGGGGGATACGCAGTATTTT.

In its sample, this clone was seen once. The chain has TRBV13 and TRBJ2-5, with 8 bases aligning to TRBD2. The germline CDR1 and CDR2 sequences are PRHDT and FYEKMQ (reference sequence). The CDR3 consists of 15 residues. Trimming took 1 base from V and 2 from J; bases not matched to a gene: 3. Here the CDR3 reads CASSLAGGLQETQYF. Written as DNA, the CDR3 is TGTGCCAGCAGCTTAGCGGGGGGGCTACAAGAGACCCAGTACTTC.

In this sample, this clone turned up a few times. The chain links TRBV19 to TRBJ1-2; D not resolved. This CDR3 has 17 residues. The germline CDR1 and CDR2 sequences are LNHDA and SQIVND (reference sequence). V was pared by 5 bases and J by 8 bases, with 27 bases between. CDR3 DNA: TGTGCCAGTAGTCCCAATGGGCCCGGGAATGGCCTGCGGGGCTACACCTTC. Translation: CASSPNGPGNGLRGYTF.

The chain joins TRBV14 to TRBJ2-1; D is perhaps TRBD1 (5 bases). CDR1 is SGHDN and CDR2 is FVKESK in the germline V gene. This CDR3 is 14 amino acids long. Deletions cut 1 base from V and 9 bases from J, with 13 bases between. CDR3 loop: CASSQVLGQGEQFF. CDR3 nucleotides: TGTGCCAGCAGCCAAGTCTTGGGGCAGGGTGAGCAGTTCTTC.

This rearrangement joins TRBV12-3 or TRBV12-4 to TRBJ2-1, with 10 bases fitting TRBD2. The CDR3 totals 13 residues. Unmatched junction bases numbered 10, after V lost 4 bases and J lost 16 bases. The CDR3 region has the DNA TGTGCCAGCAGTTCCTCCCCCGGGACTAGCGTCTTCTTC. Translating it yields CASSSSPGTSVFF.

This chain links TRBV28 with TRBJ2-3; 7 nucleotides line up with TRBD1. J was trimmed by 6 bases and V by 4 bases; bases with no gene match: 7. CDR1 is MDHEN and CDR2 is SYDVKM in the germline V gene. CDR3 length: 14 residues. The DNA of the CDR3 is TGTGCCAGCAGTTACGGACAGGTTGGGGATACGCAGTATTTT. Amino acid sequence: CASSYGQVGDTQYF.

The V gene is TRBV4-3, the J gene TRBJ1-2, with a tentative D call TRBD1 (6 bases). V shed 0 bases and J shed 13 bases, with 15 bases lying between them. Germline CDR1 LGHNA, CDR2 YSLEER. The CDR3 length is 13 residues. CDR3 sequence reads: CASSQDRQAISTF. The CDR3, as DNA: TGCGCCAGCAGCCAAGATCGACAGGCCATATCCACCTTC.

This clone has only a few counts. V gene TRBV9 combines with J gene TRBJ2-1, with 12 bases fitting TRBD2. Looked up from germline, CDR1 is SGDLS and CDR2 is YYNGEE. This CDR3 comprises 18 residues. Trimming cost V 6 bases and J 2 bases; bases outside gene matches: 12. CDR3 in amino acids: CASTESLAGGKAYNEQFF. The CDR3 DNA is TGTGCCAGCACCGAGAGTCTAGCGGGGGGGAAGGCCTACAATGAGCAGTTCTTC.